This T cell receptor beta chain appears in the sequencing data of a study of OX40 agonist ivuxolimab in advanced cancers. Sequenced by immunoSEQ multiplex PCR; TCRdb stores in-frame clones only, minus some. This table holds under 70,000 clones, about four fifths found once. This CDR3 contains 11 residues. V was trimmed by 2 bases and J by 7 bases, leaving 5 bases between them. The V gene's germline CDR1 is MDHEN and CDR2 SYDVKM. V gene TRBV28 combines with J gene TRBJ2-5; D might be TRBD1 (5 bases). The specimen was CD4+ or CD8+ T cells sorted from blood, collected in a trial of the OX40 agonist ivuxolimab. The TCR originated in an adult with an advanced solid tumor such as melanoma, head and neck, liver or kidney cancer. CDR3 DNA sequence: TGTGCCAGCAGTTTACAGGGGACCCAGTACTTC. It is translated as CASSLQGTQYF.